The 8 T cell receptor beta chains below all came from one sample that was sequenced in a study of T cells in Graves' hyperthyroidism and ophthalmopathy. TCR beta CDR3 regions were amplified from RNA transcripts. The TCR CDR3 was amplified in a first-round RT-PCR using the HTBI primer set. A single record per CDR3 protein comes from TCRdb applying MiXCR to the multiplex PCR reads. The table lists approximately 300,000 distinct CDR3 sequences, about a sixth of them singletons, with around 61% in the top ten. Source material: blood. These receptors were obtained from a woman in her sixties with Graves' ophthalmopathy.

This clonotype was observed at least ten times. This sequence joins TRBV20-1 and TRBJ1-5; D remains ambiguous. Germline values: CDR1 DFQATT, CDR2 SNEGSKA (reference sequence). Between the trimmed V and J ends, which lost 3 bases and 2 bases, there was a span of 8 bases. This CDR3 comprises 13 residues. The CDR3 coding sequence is TGCAGTGCTAGGACGGGAGGCAATCAGCCCCAGCATTTT. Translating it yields CSARTGGNQPQHF.

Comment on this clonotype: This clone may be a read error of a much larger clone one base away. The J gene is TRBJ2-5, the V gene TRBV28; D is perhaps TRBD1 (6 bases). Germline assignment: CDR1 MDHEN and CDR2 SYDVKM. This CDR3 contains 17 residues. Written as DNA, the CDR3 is TGTGCCAGCAGTTTTCCACCCGACAGGCGGTACCAAGAGACCCAGCACTTC. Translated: CASSFPPDRRYQETQHF.

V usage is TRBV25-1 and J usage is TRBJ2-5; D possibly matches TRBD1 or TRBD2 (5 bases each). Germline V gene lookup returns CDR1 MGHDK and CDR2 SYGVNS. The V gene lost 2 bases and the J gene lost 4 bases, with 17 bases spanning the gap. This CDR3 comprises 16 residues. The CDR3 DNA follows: TGTGCCAGCAGTGAAGATTTCCGGGGCTTATCAGAGACCCAGTACTTC. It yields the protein CASSEDFRGLSETQYF. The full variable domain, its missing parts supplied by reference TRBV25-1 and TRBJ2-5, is EADIYQTPRYLVIGTGKKITLECSQTMGHDKMYWYQQDPGMELHLIHYSYGVNSTEKGDLSSESTVSRIRTEHFPLTLESARPSHTSQYLCASSEDFRGLSETQYFGPGTRLLVL.

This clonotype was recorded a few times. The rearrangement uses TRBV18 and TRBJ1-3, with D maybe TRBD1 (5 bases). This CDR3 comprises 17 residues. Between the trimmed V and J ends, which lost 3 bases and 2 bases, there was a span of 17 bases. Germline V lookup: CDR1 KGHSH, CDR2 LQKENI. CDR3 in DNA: TGTGCCAGCTCACCGACTTATTCGACAGATCCTGGAAACACCATATATTTT. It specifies CASSPTYSTDPGNTIYF.

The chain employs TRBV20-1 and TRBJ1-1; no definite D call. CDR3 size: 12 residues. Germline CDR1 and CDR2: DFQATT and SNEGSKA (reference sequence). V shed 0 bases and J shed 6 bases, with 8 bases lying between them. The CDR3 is CSARDGRAEAFF. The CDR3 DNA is TGCAGTGCTAGAGATGGACGAGCTGAAGCTTTCTTT.

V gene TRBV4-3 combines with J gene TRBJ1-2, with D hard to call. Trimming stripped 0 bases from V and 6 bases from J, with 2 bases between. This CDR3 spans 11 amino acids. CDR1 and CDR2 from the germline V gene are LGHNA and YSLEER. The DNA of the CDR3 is TGCGCCAGCAGCCAAGAGAATGGCTACACCTTC. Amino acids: CASSQENGYTF.

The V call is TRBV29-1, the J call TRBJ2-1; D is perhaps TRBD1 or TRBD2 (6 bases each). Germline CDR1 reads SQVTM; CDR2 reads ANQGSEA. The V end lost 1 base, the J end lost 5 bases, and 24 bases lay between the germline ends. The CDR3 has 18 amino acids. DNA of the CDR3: TGCAGCGTTGAAGGGGACTCGGCAGGGGAAATTGGCCACAATGAGCAGTTCTTC. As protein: CSVEGDSAGEIGHNEQFF.

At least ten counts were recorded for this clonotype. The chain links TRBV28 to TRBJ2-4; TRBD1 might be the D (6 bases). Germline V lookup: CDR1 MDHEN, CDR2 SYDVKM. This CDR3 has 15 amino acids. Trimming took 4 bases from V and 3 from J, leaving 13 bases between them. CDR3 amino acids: CASSSRDMHKNIQYF. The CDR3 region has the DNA TGTGCCAGCAGTTCAAGGGACATGCACAAAAACATTCAGTACTTC.